Given below is one TCR beta chain in context. The sample originates from a study of blood T cells in healthy people across ages. Germline V CDR1 and CDR2: LGHNA, YNFKEQ. The V gene end was trimmed by 3 bases and the J gene end by 7 bases; junction bases not matched to a gene: 17. CDR3 size: 17 residues. Next came a second PCR, run for about 6 to 11 cycles, which used a sample-barcoded 5' primer along with a J-beta primer mix. One entry per CDR3 protein, called by TCRdb with MiXCR from the 5' RACE reads. The sample yields under 850,000 distinct CDR3 sequences, about 37% seen once. Isolation of PBMCs gave at least 7 million cells per sample.

The chain recombines TRBV4-2 with TRBJ2-7, with 8 bases lining up with TRBD1. The sample was blood. The sequence was obtained from a man younger than 35 in good health. This CDR3 reads CASSHPPPGQALGEQYF. The DNA of the CDR3 is TGTGCCAGCAGCCATCCTCCCCCGGGACAGGCGTTGGGTGAGCAGTACTTC.